This TCR beta chain was profiled in a study of T cells after yellow fever vaccination (dated by TCRdb to between 2017 and 2020). Describing the broader study: The SMART-Seq v4 Ultra Low Input RNA kit was used to prepare libraries from fractions with low cell numbers. Bulk TCR alpha and beta repertoires were sequenced longitudinally to track T-cell clones before and after primary and booster YFV17D yellow fever vaccination. Blood was drawn at multiple timepoints before and after primary and secondary immunization, with bulk PBMC replicates and cell subsets isolated. Two healthy male donors made up the cohort, one aged 18 to 29 years and the other aged 30 to 39 years. General findings and caveats noted by the study authors: Most clones expanded after primary vaccination were re-detected after the booster (almost 98% of CD4 and more than 70% of CD8), suggesting broad memory maintenance. Because only two donors were included in the study, the extent to which the findings can be generalized is limited. Computational filtering was needed because FACS-sorted repertoires could contain abundant contaminating clonotypes from the bulk population. Compared with the primary T-cell response, the secondary T-cell response was faster but weaker, reaching its peak on day 5 rather than on day 15. A small share of clonotypes occurred in both CD4 and CD8 compartments, likely arising from convergent recombination.

V and J are trimmed by 5 bases and 7 bases, and the gene matches miss 5 bases of the junction. The CDR3 contains 14 residues, cysteine and phenylalanine counted. Of the read, only the CDR3 DNA is kept; its 42 bases are in frame from base 1. The germline V gene (reference sequence) gives CDR1 as PRHDT and CDR2 as FYEKMQ. TCR cDNA was made using 5'RACE template switching, a step that added a universal primer site and unique molecular identifiers. Priming of cDNA synthesis was performed from both the TCR alpha and TCR beta constant segments. Library amplification used two PCR steps, and the second PCR step added sample barcodes and sequencing adapters. Sequencing of the libraries was done on either Illumina HiSeq 2500 (2x100 bp) or NovaSeq (2x150 bp). Per the source publication's procedure: Demultiplexing of reads and collapsing into UMI consensus sequences were performed with MIGEC, and V(D)J alignment was carried out with MiXCR. Clonotypes responding to the vaccine were identified with edgeR on replicate PBMC samples, with the criteria of FDR below 0.01 and a log2 fold change above 5 up to day 15. CD4 or CD8 identity was assigned to each bulk clonotype according to whether the clonotype was present at higher abundance in the sequenced CD4 repertoire or the sequenced CD8 repertoire. The public sequencing data were trimmed at Q25 with fastp and processed into clonotypes with MiXCR by TCRdb, which kept only in-frame beta chains. Entries that share a CDR3 protein sequence are merged under the most common genes and DNA. What appears here as the V and J calls and clone size reflects TCRdb's work, not the paper's. Counted in this sample were some 560,000 distinct CDR3 sequences; roughly 17% of them appeared once. Clones ranked in the top ten supply 17% of the sample.

Comments on this clonotype: This receptor's antigen is unknown. No base quality values were provided; no much bigger clone lies one nucleotide off.

Per the publication, the treatment or condition label means: live attenuated yellow fever vaccine strain. At every blood-draw timepoint, two biological replicates of bulk PBMCs were collected. A standard Ficoll-Paque protocol was used to isolate PBMCs from peripheral blood. RNA was extracted with TriZol from bulk PBMCs, CD4 and CD8 fractions, and dextramer-positive and dextramer-negative fractions. Rearrangement joined TRBV13 to TRBJ1-4; 9 middle bases align to TRBD1. The sequenced sample was PBMCs, obtained 5 days after the first yellow fever vaccination. The receptor was isolated from a man between 18 and 35 years old who received the YFV17D yellow fever vaccine. Read as DNA, the sequence is TGTGCCAGCAGCCCTGACAGGGGGGCTGAAAAACTGTTTTTT. This translates into CASSPDRGAEKLFF.